Following are 24 T cell receptor beta chains from one sample sequenced in a study of blood T cell repertoires in COVID-19. Sequenced by immunoSEQ multiplex PCR; TCRdb stores in-frame clones only, minus some. The table has some 200,000 clones, about 85% seen once. The material sequenced was PBMCs or T cells enriched from blood (not recorded which). The receptor source for this set is a woman aged 25 to 45 who had recovered from COVID-19.

V is TRBV10-3 and J is TRBJ2-7; perhaps TRBD1 as D (5 bases). The germline gives CDR1 ENHRY, CDR2 SYGVKD. Trimming shortened V by 11 bases and J by 0 bases, and 11 bases separated the two germline ends. The CDR3 is 12 amino acids. The DNA of the CDR3 is TGTGCCTCCCAGGGCGACTCCTACGAGCAGTACTTC. It translates to CASQGDSYEQYF.

The chain has TRBV4-1 and TRBJ1-2, with D perhaps matching TRBD1 (6 bases). The length of the CDR3 is 15 residues. Germline V gene sequence: CDR1 MGHRA, CDR2 YSYEKL. Deletions cut 0 bases from V and 5 bases from J, with 13 bases between. This CDR3 is CASSQDARGLYGYTF. CDR3 bases: TGCGCCAGCAGCCAAGATGCCAGGGGCCTATATGGCTACACCTTC.

V usage is TRBV19 and J usage is TRBJ1-3; D gene uncertain. The CDR3 has 14 residues. The V gene lost 4 bases and the J gene lost 3 bases, with 10 bases spanning the gap. CDR1 and CDR2 from the germline V gene are LNHDA and SQIVND (reference sequence). The CDR3 region is CASSTQEVGNTIYF. The DNA of the CDR3 is TGTGCCAGTAGTACCCAGGAGGTTGGAAACACCATATATTTT. The full variable domain, in which reference TRBV19 and TRBJ1-3 provide the parts outside the CDR3, is DGGITQSPKYLFRKEGQNVTLSCEQNLNHDAMYWYRQDPGQGLRLIYYSQIVNDFQKGDIAEGYSVSREKKESFPLTVTSAQKNPTAFYLCASSTQEVGNTIYFGEGSWLTVV.

The rearrangement links TRBV27 to TRBJ2-7; 7 nucleotides agree with TRBD1. In germline, CDR1 is MNHEY, CDR2 SMNVEV (reference sequence). J was trimmed by 5 bases and V by 11 bases; bases with no gene match: 15. This CDR3 is built from 14 residues. CDR3 protein: CASGGRGPVDEQYF. The CDR3 bases are TGTGCCTCAGGGGGAAGGGGGCCAGTGGACGAGCAGTACTTC.

Comment on this clone: Other DNA sequences of this sample code for an identical CDR3. The rearrangement links TRBV7-8 to TRBJ1-1; D gene unclear. The CDR3 has 12 residues. The germline V gene has CDR1 SGHVS and CDR2 FQNEAQ. V lost 5 bases and J lost 2, with 6 bases in between. The CDR3 region is CASSLQNTEAFF. In DNA, the CDR3 is TGTGCCAGCAGCCTTCAAAACACTGAAGCTTTCTTT.

The rearrangement joins TRBV6-2 or TRBV6-3 to TRBJ1-1; the D gene is possibly TRBD1 (5 bases). From germline, CDR1 is MNHEY and CDR2 SVGEGT. The CDR3 has 15 residues. Trimming took 0 bases from V and 10 from J, leaving 18 bases between them. CDR3 DNA sequence: TGTGCCAGCAGTTACTCCGGGGCGGAAAGCGGGCGAGCTTTCTTT. It encodes CASSYSGAESGRAFF.

The chain couples TRBV4-1 to TRBJ2-7; no firm D call. Germline V lookup: CDR1 MGHRA, CDR2 YSYEKL. The V end was cut by 1 base, the J end by 3 bases, with 7 bases between. CDR3 size: 13 residues. The CDR3 protein is CASSQVGGYEQYF. The CDR3 DNA sequence: TGCGCCAGCAGCCAAGTCGGTGGCTACGAGCAGTACTTC.

The chain couples TRBV6-5 to TRBJ1-2, with D maybe TRBD1 (5 bases). CDR1 is MNHEY and CDR2 is SVGAGI in the germline V gene. V lost 6 bases to trimming and J lost 2 bases, with 16 bases between them. The CDR3 is 15 amino acids. The CDR3 DNA sequence: TGTGCCAGCAGAACTACCGGGACTCCAAACTATGGCTACACCTTC. Translated: CASRTTGTPNYGYTF.

The chain employs TRBV4-1 and TRBJ2-3, with D maybe TRBD2 (6 bases). The V gene lost 6 bases and the J gene lost 0 bases, with 16 bases spanning the gap. The germline V gene has CDR1 MGHRA and CDR2 YSYEKL. The CDR3 runs 16 residues. The CDR3 bases are TGCGCCAGCAGTCCTGGGCAGACTAGGAGCACAGATACGCAGTATTTT. Translated: CASSPGQTRSTDTQYF.

The CDR3, as DNA: TGTGCCAGCAGCTCACGACGCGGGGGCGCCACAGATACGCAGTATTTT. Translation: CASSSRRGGATDTQYF. The chain uses TRBV11-2 and TRBJ2-3; tentative D call: TRBD2 (7 bases). The germline gives CDR1 SGHAT, CDR2 FQNNGV. Trimming removed 4 bases from V and 2 bases from J, with 16 bases in between. The CDR3 runs to 16 residues.

This chain joins TRBV11-2 and TRBJ2-1; 7 nucleotides agree with TRBD2. Germline lookup yields CDR1 SGHAT and CDR2 FQNNGV. J was trimmed by 5 bases and V by 5 bases; bases with no gene match: 3. This CDR3 comprises 13 residues. CDR3 region: CASSPGLDNEQFF. CDR3 coding DNA: TGTGCCAGCAGCCCAGGACTAGACAATGAGCAGTTCTTC.

This chain links TRBV6-6 with TRBJ1-5, with D perhaps TRBD1 (5 bases). Germline-derived CDR1 and CDR2 are MNHNY and SVGAGI (reference sequence). The CDR3 spans 15 residues. The V and J ends lost 7 bases and 3 bases respectively, with 16 bases between them. In DNA form, the CDR3 reads TGTGCCAGCATCCCAGGGCCCACGGCCAATCAGCCCCAGCATTTT. Translated, it gives CASIPGPTANQPQHF.

V usage is TRBV19 and J usage is TRBJ2-7; possible D gene TRBD1, 6 bases. Between the trimmed V and J ends, which lost 6 bases and 2 bases, there was a span of 14 bases. The CDR3 has 14 residues. From germline, CDR1 is LNHDA and CDR2 SQIVND (reference sequence). This chain's CDR3 is CASSTGTTPYEQYF. In DNA, the CDR3 is TGTGCCAGTAGCACCGGGACAACCCCCTACGAGCAGTACTTC.

CDR3 loop: CASSLNQGRGQPQHF. The CDR3 nucleotides read TGTGCCAGCAGCTTGAACCAGGGGAGGGGTCAGCCCCAGCATTTT. The rearrangement links TRBV5-5 to TRBJ1-5; D is perhaps TRBD1 (6 bases). Germline V gene sequence: CDR1 SGHKS, CDR2 YYEKEE (reference sequence). V gave up 1 base and J gave up 6 bases, with 14 bases separating them. The CDR3 is made up of 15 amino acids.

V is TRBV7-9 and J is TRBJ2-6; maybe TRBD2 (5 bases). V was clipped by 5 bases and J by 0 bases, with 14 bases between them. Germline V gene sequence: CDR1 SEHNR, CDR2 FQNEAQ (reference sequence). The CDR3 is 17 amino acids. CDR3 bases: TGTGCCAGCAGCCGTGACTGGACTGACTCTGGGGCCAACGTCCTGACTTTC. It codes for CASSRDWTDSGANVLTF.

The genes are TRBV5-6 and TRBJ2-7, with TRBD2 matching 7 bases. Losses at the gene ends were 4 bases for V and 0 bases for J; bases not matched to a gene: 7. Per the germline V gene, CDR1 is SGHDT and CDR2 is YYEEEE. This CDR3 region has 15 residues. The CDR3 spells CASSPWGGGSYEQYF. Written as DNA, the CDR3 is TGTGCCAGCAGCCCGTGGGGCGGGGGCTCCTACGAGCAGTACTTC.

The V call is TRBV7-9, the J call TRBJ1-6, with 8 bases lining up with TRBD1. The CDR3 totals 14 residues. From germline, CDR1 is SEHNR and CDR2 FQNEAQ (reference sequence). With V trimmed by 4 bases and J by 9 bases, 5 bases remained unmatched. The CDR3 bases are TGTGCCAGCAGCTATGGACAGGGAGGTTCACCCCTCCACTTT. This gives the protein CASSYGQGGSPLHF. Looking up the rest from reference TRBV7-9 and TRBJ1-6 gives the full variable domain: DTGVSQNPRHKITKRGQNVTFRCDPISEHNRLYWYRQTLGQGPEFLTYFQNEAQLEKSRLLSDRFSAERPKGSFSTLEIQRTEQGDSAMYLCASSYGQGGSPLHFGNGTRLTVT.

The CDR3 DNA sequence: TGTGCCAGCAGCTTGGGAGCGAAACAAGAGACCCAGTACTTC. This translates into CASSLGAKQETQYF. V usage is TRBV5-4 and J usage is TRBJ2-5; D gene unclear. Trimming cost V 0 bases and J 2 bases, with 8 bases left between them. CDR1 is SGHNT and CDR2 is YYREEE in the germline V gene (reference sequence). This CDR3 is built from 14 residues.

The chain joins TRBV15 to TRBJ2-1; D is unresolved. The germline V and J ends were trimmed by 0 bases and 4 bases, with 10 bases remaining between them. Germline CDR1 is LNHNV and CDR2 is YYDKDF (reference sequence). CDR3 size: 15 residues. CDR3 amino acids: CATSRDWAGYNEQFF. The CDR3 DNA sequence: TGTGCCACCAGCAGAGACTGGGCTGGTTACAATGAGCAGTTCTTC.

The chain recombines TRBV11-2 with TRBJ2-5, with 8 bases matching TRBD2. CDR1 and CDR2 (germline): SGHAT, FQNNGV. This CDR3 is built from 16 residues. V was clipped by 0 bases and J by 5 bases; unmatched bases: 8. The CDR3 here is CASSLDPGGAWETQYF. The CDR3 bases are TGTGCCAGCAGCTTAGATCCCGGGGGGGCCTGGGAGACCCAGTACTTC. Combining the CDR3 with reference TRBV11-2 and TRBJ2-5 gives the whole variable domain EAGVAQSPRYKIIEKRQSVAFWCNPISGHATLYWYQQILGQGPKLLIQFQNNGVVDDSQLPKDRFSAERLKGVDSTLKIQPAKLEDSAVYLCASSLDPGGAWETQYFGPGTRLLVL.

This clone was observed a few times. The chain joins TRBV6-6 to TRBJ1-1, with no clear D. Germline values: CDR1 MNHNY, CDR2 SVGAGI (reference sequence). The CDR3 has 13 amino acids. The V and J ends lost 2 bases and 1 base respectively, with 5 bases between them. CDR3 loop: CASSYEGNTEAFF. The CDR3 region has the DNA TGTGCCAGCAGTTACGAGGGGAACACTGAAGCTTTCTTT.

The chain combines TRBV14 with TRBJ2-7; TRBD1 agrees at 9 bases. The CDR3 runs to 15 residues. Germline-derived CDR1 and CDR2 are SGHDN and FVKESK. J gave up 4 bases and V 1 base, and 5 bases lay outside the gene matches. CDR3 in DNA: TGTGCCAGCAGCCAAGGGACGACAGGGGGTTACGAGCAGTACTTC. Translated: CASSQGTTGGYEQYF.

V usage is TRBV3-1 (or the pseudogene TRBV3-2) and J usage is TRBJ2-2, with 13 positions matching TRBD2. This CDR3 has 16 residues. The ends lost 1 base at V and 5 bases at J; junction bases unmatched: 1. Germline V gene data show CDR1 as LGHDT and CDR2 as YNNKEL (reference sequence). The chain's CDR3 is CASSQGTSGGTGELFF. In nucleotides, the CDR3 is TGTGCCAGCAGCCAAGGGACTAGCGGGGGAACCGGGGAGCTGTTTTTT.

The chain links TRBV6-5 to TRBJ2-1, with D perhaps matching TRBD2 (6 bases). The germline V and J ends were trimmed by 2 bases and 5 bases, with 13 bases remaining between them. The CDR3 is 15 residues long. Germline CDR1 reads MNHEY; CDR2 reads SVGAGI. DNA for the CDR3: TGTGCCAGCAGTTACCGTTGGACTACGAACAATGAGCAGTTCTTC. It encodes CASSYRWTTNNEQFF.